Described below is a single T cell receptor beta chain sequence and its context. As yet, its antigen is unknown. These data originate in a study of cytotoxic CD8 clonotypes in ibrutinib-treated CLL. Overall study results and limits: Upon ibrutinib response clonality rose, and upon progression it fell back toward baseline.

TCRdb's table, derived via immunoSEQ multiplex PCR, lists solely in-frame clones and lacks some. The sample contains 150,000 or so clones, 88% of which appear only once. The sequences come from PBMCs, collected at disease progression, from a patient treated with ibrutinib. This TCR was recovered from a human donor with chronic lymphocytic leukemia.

CDR3 sequence reads: CASSSNADTQYF. DNA of the CDR3: TGCGCCAGCAGCTCGAACGCAGATACGCAGTATTTT. The V gene is TRBV5-1, the J gene TRBJ2-3; D uncertain. The CDR3 runs to 12 residues. The V and J ends lost 3 bases and 4 bases respectively, with 6 bases between them. Germline CDR1 reads SGHRS; CDR2 reads YFSETQ.